This T cell receptor beta chain was sequenced during a study of blood T cell repertoires in COVID-19. Study-level information: The origin of the acute and convalescent COVID-19 samples was the United States, Italy and Spain. T cells, B-cell-depleted T cells, or PBMCs supplied cDNA or gDNA.

Original processing notes: Amplified reference gene primers provided the basis for estimating nucleated cell counts. Sequencing was performed with immunoSEQ multiplex PCR; in TCRdb, only in-frame clones are kept and a portion is missing. That table furnishes V, J and clone size, whereas the DNA furnished D and trimming. The sample contains fewer than 150,000 clones, roughly 80% of which appear only once. The CDR3 is made up of 15 amino acids. Germline loops: CDR1 DFQATT, CDR2 SNEGSKA (reference sequence). V gave up 6 bases and J gave up 1 base; unmatched junction bases: 6. V is TRBV20-1 and J is TRBJ1-6, with 7 positions matching TRBD1. What was sequenced was peripheral blood. This TCR was recovered from a man over 45 with acute or convalescent COVID-19. Written as DNA, the CDR3 is TGCAGTGCAAGTCCACAGGGGTCCTATAATTCACCCCTCCACTTT. It is translated as CSASPQGSYNSPLHF.